The entry below describes one T cell receptor (beta chain). Its cognate antigen is unknown. Every contributor of samples was a Caucasian grown-up residing in Nashville, Tennessee. The entry originates in a study of shared clonotypes between healthy human individuals. The data were produced by immunoSEQ multiplex PCR, yet TCRdb's version contains in-frame clones alone and is incomplete. Of millions of clones listed, roughly 94% are singletons. Study-wide results and caveats: The sole specimen, blood, was sampled, and tissue repertoires likely differ.

Looked up from germline, CDR1 is SGHTA and CDR2 is FQGNSA. V trimming: 0 bases; J trimming: 7 bases; junction bases outside the gene matches: 11. This CDR3 region has 17 residues. The chain links TRBV7-2 to TRBJ2-1, with 8 nucleotides matching TRBD2. This receptor was taken from a man aged 18 to 29 in good health. The sequenced material came from naive CD4+ T cells sorted from blood. As for subset: CD45RA+ positively selected. CDR3 region: CASSLAGTGGIQNEQFF. The DNA for the CDR3 is TGTGCCAGCAGCTTAGCGGGAACGGGAGGGATTCAGAATGAGCAGTTCTTC. The variable domain in full, with the rest retrieved from reference TRBV7-2 and TRBJ2-1, is GAGVSQSPSNKVTEKGKDVELRCDPISGHTALYWYRQSLGQGLEFLIYFQGNSAPDKSGLPSDRFSAERTGGSVSTLTIQRTQQEDSAVYLCASSLAGTGGIQNEQFFGPGTRLTVL.